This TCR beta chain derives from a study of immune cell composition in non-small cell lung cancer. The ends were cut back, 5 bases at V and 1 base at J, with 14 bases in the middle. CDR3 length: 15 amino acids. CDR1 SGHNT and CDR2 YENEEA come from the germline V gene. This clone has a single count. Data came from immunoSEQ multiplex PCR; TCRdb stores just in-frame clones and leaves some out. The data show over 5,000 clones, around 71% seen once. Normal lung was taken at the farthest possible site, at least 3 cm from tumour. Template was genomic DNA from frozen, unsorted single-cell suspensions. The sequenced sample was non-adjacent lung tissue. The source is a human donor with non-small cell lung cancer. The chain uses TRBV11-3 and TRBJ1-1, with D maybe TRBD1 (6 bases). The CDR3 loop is CASSPHPGQNTEAFF. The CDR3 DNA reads TGTGCCAGCAGCCCACATCCGGGACAGAACACTGAAGCTTTCTTT.